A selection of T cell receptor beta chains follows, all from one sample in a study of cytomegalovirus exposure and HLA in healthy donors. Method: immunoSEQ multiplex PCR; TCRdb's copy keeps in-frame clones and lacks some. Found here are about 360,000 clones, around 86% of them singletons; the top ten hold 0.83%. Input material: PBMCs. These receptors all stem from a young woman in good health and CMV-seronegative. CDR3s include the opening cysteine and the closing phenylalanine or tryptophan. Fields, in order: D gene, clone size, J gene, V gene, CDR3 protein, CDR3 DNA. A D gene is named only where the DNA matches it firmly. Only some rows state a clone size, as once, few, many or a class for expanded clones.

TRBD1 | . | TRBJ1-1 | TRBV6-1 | CASSGQGYTEAFF | TGTGCCAGCAGTGGACAGGGGTACACTGAAGCTTTCTTT
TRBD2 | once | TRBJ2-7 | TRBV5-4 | CASSPGGRSYEQYF | TGTGCCAGCAGCCCGGGGGGTCGGTCCTACGAGCAGTACTTC
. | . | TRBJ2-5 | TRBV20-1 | CSASGETQYF | TGCAGTGCTAGCGGAGAGACCCAGTACTTC
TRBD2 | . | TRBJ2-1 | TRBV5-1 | CASAGLAGLNEQFF | TGCGCCAGCGCGGGACTAGCGGGATTGAATGAGCAGTTCTTC
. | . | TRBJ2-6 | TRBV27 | CASSPSSGANVLTF | TGTGCCAGCAGTCCTTCTTCTGGGGCCAACGTCCTGACTTTC
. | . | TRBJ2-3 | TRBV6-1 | CASSEVRRGPTDTQYF | TGTGCCAGCAGTGAAGTTAGGAGGGGCCCGACAGATACGCAGTATTTT
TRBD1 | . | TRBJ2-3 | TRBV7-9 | CASSPDRGLTDTQYF | TGTGCCAGCAGTCCCGACAGGGGGCTAACCGATACGCAGTATTTT
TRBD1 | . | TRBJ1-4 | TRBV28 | CASTHGTGGAEEKLFF | TGTGCCAGCACTCACGGGACAGGGGGCGCCGAGGAAAAACTGTTTTTT
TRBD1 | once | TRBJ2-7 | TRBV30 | CAWTTGSSYEQYF | TGTGCCTGGACGACAGGGAGCTCCTACGAGCAGTACTTC
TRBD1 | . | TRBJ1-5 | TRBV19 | CASSPDRGFNQPQHF | TGTGCCAGTAGTCCGGACAGGGGATTCAATCAGCCCCAGCATTTT
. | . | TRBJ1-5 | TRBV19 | CASSRRNQPQHF | TGTGCCAGTAGTCGGAGGAATCAGCCCCAGCATTTT
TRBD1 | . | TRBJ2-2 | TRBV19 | CASSGQGSNTGELFF | TGTGCCAGTAGTGGACAGGGATCGAACACCGGGGAGCTGTTTTTT
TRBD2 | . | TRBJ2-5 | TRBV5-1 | CASSPPGGRTETQYF | TGCGCCAGCAGCCCCCCTGGCGGGAGGACAGAGACCCAGTACTTC
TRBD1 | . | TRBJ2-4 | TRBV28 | CASSSGGGVQNIQYF | TGTGCCAGCAGCTCAGGGGGCGGTGTCCAAAACATTCAGTACTTC
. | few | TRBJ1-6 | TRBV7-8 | CASSREGGNSPLHF | TGTGCCAGCAGCCGAGAGGGTGGTAATTCACCCCTCCACTTT
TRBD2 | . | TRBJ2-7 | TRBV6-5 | CASSPTGGVGYF | TGTGCCAGCTCCCCGACGGGGGGGGTGGGGTACTTC
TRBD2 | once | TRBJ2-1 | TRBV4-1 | CASSLTGQGLAGAPSSYNEQFF | TGCGCCAGCAGCCTGACAGGGCAAGGACTAGCGGGAGCCCCAAGCTCCTACAATGAGCAGTTCTTC
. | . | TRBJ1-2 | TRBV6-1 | CASSSAGVGYGYTF | TGTGCCAGCAGTTCCGCGGGAGTAGGCTATGGCTACACCTTC